Sequencing of this TCR beta chain was carried out in a study of blood T cell dynamics during melanoma immunotherapy. Study overall: Patients with metastatic melanoma got pembrolizumab or nivolumab-ipilimumab as first-line care.

Using immunoSEQ multiplex PCR, the repertoire was profiled, and TCRdb retains in-frame clones only, with some absent. Of about 13,000 clones listed, about 90% were seen once; the top ten hold about 3.7%. Time point in this sample: pre-treatment baseline. One draw preceded checkpoint blockade; another followed its first cycle at week 3. Patients had no prior systemic cancer treatment, immunosuppressants or other active cancers. Germline values: CDR1 SGHDN, CDR2 FVKESK. V was pared by 0 bases and J by 1 base, with 12 bases between. CDR3 length: 16 residues. This TCR came from a human donor with melanoma. The chain couples TRBV14 to TRBJ1-1; a weak D match, TRBD1 (5 bases). The material was blood, obtained from a patient treated with checkpoint blockade. The DNA for the CDR3 is TGTGCCAGCAGCCAAGATGGTGGGGGAAGGAACACTGAAGCTTTCTTT. Residues: CASSQDGGGRNTEAFF.